The 3 T cell receptor beta chains below were found in one sample sequenced in a study of blood T cell repertoires in COVID-19. The protocol was immunoSEQ multiplex PCR, while the TCRdb copy is restricted to in-frame clones and leaves out a portion. The top ten hold about 7% of the sample, which has 91,000 or so clones, roughly 82% seen once. Sequencing was carried out using peripheral blood. The receptor set was obtained from a man between 50 and 59 years old with active or convalescent COVID-19.

This chain links TRBV5-4 with TRBJ2-2; TRBD2 agrees at 7 bases. V gave up 3 bases and J gave up 1 base; unmatched junction bases: 9. The CDR3 spans 17 residues. Germline V lookup: CDR1 SGHNT, CDR2 YYREEE (reference sequence). The CDR3 nucleotides read TGTGCCAGCAGCTCGGGACTATTGCGGGGGAACACCGGGGAGCTGTTTTTT. This sequence encodes CASSSGLLRGNTGELFF. Based on the CDR3 plus reference TRBV5-4 and TRBJ2-2, the full variable domain is ETGVTQSPTHLIKTRGQQVTLRCSSQSGHNTVSWYQQALGQGPQFIFQYYREEENGRGNFPPRFSGLQFPNYSSELNVNALELDDSALYLCASSSGLLRGNTGELFFGEGSRLTVL.

This clone was picked up one time. The V and J genes are TRBV25-1 and TRBJ2-7; D might be TRBD1 (6 bases). The V gene's germline CDR1 is MGHDK and CDR2 SYGVNS. The CDR3 is made up of 14 amino acids. Deletions cut 5 bases from V and 7 bases from J, with 18 bases between. CDR3 loop: CASSSPDLGGEQYV. The CDR3 DNA sequence: TGTGCCAGCAGTTCCCCGGACTTAGGGGGAGAGCAGTACGTC.

The V and J genes are TRBV6-6 and TRBJ1-1, with 7 bases lining up with TRBD1. Germline values: CDR1 MNHNY, CDR2 SVGAGI (reference sequence). After removal of 0 bases from V and 8 bases from J, the junction contained 0 bases not matched to a gene. The CDR3 sequence is 12 residues long. For the CDR3, the DNA is TGTGCCAGCAGTTACTCGGACAGGGAAGCTTTCTTT. Encoded protein: CASSYSDREAFF.